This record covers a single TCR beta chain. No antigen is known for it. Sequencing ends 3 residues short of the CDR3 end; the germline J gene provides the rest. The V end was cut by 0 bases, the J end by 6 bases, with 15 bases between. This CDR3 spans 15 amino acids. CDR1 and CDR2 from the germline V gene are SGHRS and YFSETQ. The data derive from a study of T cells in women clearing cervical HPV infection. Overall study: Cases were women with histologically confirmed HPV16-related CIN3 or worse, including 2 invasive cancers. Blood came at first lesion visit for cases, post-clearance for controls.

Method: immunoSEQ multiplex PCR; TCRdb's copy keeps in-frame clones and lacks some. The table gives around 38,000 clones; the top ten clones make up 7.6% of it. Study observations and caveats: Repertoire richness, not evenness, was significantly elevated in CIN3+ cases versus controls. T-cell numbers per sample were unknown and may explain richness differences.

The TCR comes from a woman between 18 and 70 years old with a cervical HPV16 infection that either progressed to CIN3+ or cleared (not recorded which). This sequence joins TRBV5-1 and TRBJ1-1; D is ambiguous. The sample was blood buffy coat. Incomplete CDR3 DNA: TGCGCCAGCAGCTTGGTTGCAGGAGGAAACTCTGAA. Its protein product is CASSLVAGGNSE. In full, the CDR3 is CASSLVAGGNSEAFF.